These 9 T cell receptor beta chains were all obtained from the same sample, sequenced in a study of spatial heterogeneity in lung cancer. Time point indicated: sample taken at primary tumor resection. Each CDR3 protein gets one entry after TCRdb re-called the 5' RACE reads with MiXCR. Of 50,000 to 75,000 distinct CDR3 sequences in the sample, about 6.6% were seen once. The sample here was PBMCs, taken at surgery. The receptor set was obtained from a female donor with early-stage non-small cell lung cancer.

This clonotype was seen ten or more times. This chain links TRBV19 with TRBJ2-1; no clear D. This CDR3 has 14 residues. The germline gives CDR1 LNHDA, CDR2 SQIVND (reference sequence). Trimming stripped 5 bases from V and 4 bases from J, with 12 bases between. CDR3 nucleotide sequence: TGTGCCAGTAGTTCCGACATTTTATACAATGAGCAGTTCTTC. Translation: CASSSDILYNEQFF.

This clonotype was recorded at least ten times. Written as DNA, the CDR3 is TGTGCCATCAGTGAGTCTCCCGGGGAGTTCTACGAGCAGTACTTC. Protein: CAISESPGEFYEQYF. The chain couples TRBV10-3 to TRBJ2-7; maybe TRBD2 (5 bases). Germline CDR1 ENHRY, CDR2 SYGVKD. This CDR3 comprises 15 residues. V was clipped by 0 bases and J by 3 bases, with 12 bases between them.

This clonotype was found a few times. One end of the junction fails to match germline, which may point to a read error. The chain links TRBV28 to TRBJ2-5, with 9 bases that match TRBD1. CDR3 length: 16 amino acids. The germline V gene has CDR1 MDHEN and CDR2 SYDVKM. CDR3 DNA sequence: TGTGCTAGCAGTTTAAGGACAGGGGACTCGCGGGAGACCCAGTACTTC. Translation gives CASSLRTGDSRETQYF.

This clonotype showed up just a few times. This sequence joins TRBV14 and TRBJ2-7; weak D call: TRBD1 (5 bases). This CDR3 is 16 amino acids long. The germline gives CDR1 SGHDN, CDR2 FVKESK. The V end was cut by 1 base, the J end by 6 bases, with 19 bases between. The CDR3 loop reads CASSQVLGPWVVEQYF. The CDR3 DNA is TGTGCCAGCAGCCAAGTGCTGGGGCCCTGGGTAGTCGAGCAGTACTTC. Full variable domain (rest looked up from reference TRBV14 and TRBJ2-7): EAGVTQFPSHSVIEKGQTVTLRCDPISGHDNLYWYRRVMGKEIKFLLHFVKESKQDESGMPNNRFLAERTGGTYSTLKVQPAELEDSGVYFCASSQVLGPWVVEQYFGPGTRLTVT.

The rearrangement uses TRBV29-1 and TRBJ2-5; TRBD2 might be the D (6 bases). Trimming stripped 7 bases from V and 1 base from J, with 13 bases between. CDR1 SQVTM and CDR2 ANQGSEA come from the germline V gene. The length of the CDR3 is 13 residues. The CDR3 protein is CSGSGSFQETQYF. Written as DNA, the CDR3 is TGCAGCGGAAGCGGGTCCTTCCAAGAGACCCAGTACTTC.

This clonotype has only a few counts. The chain uses TRBV29-1 and TRBJ1-1; unclear D gene. The CDR3 sequence is 13 residues long. Germline CDR1 reads SQVTM; CDR2 reads ANQGSEA. Trimming stripped 4 bases from V and 1 base from J, with 10 bases between. CDR3 residues: CSVAVGTNTEAFF. In nucleotides, the CDR3 is TGCAGCGTTGCGGTTGGCACGAACACTGAAGCTTTCTTT.

This clonotype was seen a handful of times. The V gene is TRBV5-1, the J gene TRBJ2-5, with TRBD1 matching over 9 bases. This CDR3 contains 15 residues. Germline V gene data show CDR1 as SGHRS and CDR2 as YFSETQ. The V segment lost 5 bases and the J segment 5 bases; nucleotides outside the gene matches: 10. The CDR3: CASSVPGTGRETQYF. CDR3 nucleotide sequence: TGCGCCAGCAGTGTCCCGGGGACAGGGCGCGAGACCCAGTACTTC. The full variable domain, rest sourced from reference TRBV5-1 and TRBJ2-5, is KAGVTQTPRYLIKTRGQQVTLSCSPISGHRSVSWYQQTPGQGLQFLFEYFSETQRNKGNFPGRFSGRQFSNSRSEMNVSTLELGDSALYLCASSVPGTGRETQYFGPGTRLLVL.

The chain joins TRBV10-3 to TRBJ1-6; D is ambiguous. V was clipped by 6 bases and J by 10 bases, with 13 bases between them. Germline CDR1 and CDR2: ENHRY and SYGVKD. The CDR3 sequence is 13 residues long. The CDR3 loop reads CAIRDLMSSPLHF. DNA of the CDR3: TGTGCCATCAGGGACCTAATGAGCTCACCCCTCCACTTT.

There are many counts of this clonotype. The rearrangement joins TRBV7-3 to TRBJ1-2, with TRBD1 matching over 7 bases. The CDR3 extends over 14 amino acids. Losses at the gene ends were 5 bases for V and 3 bases for J; bases not matched to a gene: 6. Germline lookup yields CDR1 SGHTA and CDR2 FQGTGA. CDR3 DNA sequence: TGTGCCAGCAGCAAAGGGGGCGAAGACTATGGCTACACCTTC. As protein: CASSKGGEDYGYTF.